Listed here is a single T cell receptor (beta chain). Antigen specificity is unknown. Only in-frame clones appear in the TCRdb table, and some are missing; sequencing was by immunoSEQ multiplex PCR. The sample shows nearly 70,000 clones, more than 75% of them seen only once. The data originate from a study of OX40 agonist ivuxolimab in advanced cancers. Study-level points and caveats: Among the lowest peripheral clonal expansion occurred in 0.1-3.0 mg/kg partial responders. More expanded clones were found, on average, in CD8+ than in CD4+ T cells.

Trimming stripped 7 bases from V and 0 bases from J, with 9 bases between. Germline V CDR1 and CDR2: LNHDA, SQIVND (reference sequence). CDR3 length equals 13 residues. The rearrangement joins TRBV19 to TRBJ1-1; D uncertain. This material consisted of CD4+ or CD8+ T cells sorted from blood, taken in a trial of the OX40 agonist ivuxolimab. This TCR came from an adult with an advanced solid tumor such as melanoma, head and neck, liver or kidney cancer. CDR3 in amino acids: CASKDAVNTEAFF. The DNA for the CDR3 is TGTGCCAGTAAAGACGCAGTGAACACTGAAGCTTTCTTT. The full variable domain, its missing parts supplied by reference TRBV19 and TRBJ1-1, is DGGITQSPKYLFRKEGQNVTLSCEQNLNHDAMYWYRQDPGQGLRLIYYSQIVNDFQKGDIAEGYSVSREKKESFPLTVTSAQKNPTAFYLCASKDAVNTEAFFGQGTRLTVV.